This is a list of T cell receptor beta chains from one sample in a study of cytotoxic CD8 clonotypes in ibrutinib-treated CLL. Clones were read by immunoSEQ multiplex PCR, and TCRdb kept only the in-frame ones, dropping some. The sample includes approximately 84,000 clones, just over 85% of them seen just once. The sequences come from PBMCs, collected before ibrutinib treatment. The receptor set was obtained from a human donor with chronic lymphocytic leukemia. The CDR3 runs from the conserved cysteine through the conserved F or W. Fields, in order: D gene, clone size, J gene, V gene, CDR3 protein, CDR3 DNA. The D gene is left open where the match is weak. Only some rows state a clone size, as once, few, many or a class for expanded clones.

D gene: .; clone size: few; J gene: TRBJ1-5; V gene: TRBV19; CDR3 protein: CASSITRQPQHF; CDR3 DNA: TGTGCCAGTAGTATTACCCGTCAGCCCCAGCATTTT
D gene: .; clone size: once; J gene: TRBJ2-7; V gene: TRBV28; CDR3 protein: CASSLETGKTSYEQYF; CDR3 DNA: TGTGCCAGCAGTCTAGAGACAGGAAAAACCTCCTACGAGCAGTACTTC
D gene: TRBD2; clone size: few; J gene: TRBJ2-1; V gene: TRBV5-6; CDR3 protein: CASSLATSGSYNEQFF; CDR3 DNA: TGTGCCAGCAGCTTGGCGACTAGCGGGAGTTACAATGAGCAGTTCTTC
D gene: .; clone size: .; J gene: TRBJ1-5; V gene: TRBV27; CDR3 protein: CASSFTGKGNQPQHF; CDR3 DNA: TGTGCCAGCAGTTTTACCGGGAAGGGCAATCAGCCCCAGCATTTT
D gene: .; clone size: .; J gene: TRBJ2-1; V gene: TRBV29-1; CDR3 protein: CSVPTLHPSYNEQFF; CDR3 DNA: TGCAGCGTCCCCACCCTACATCCCTCCTACAATGAGCAGTTCTTC
D gene: .; clone size: .; J gene: TRBJ2-7; V gene: TRBV29-1; CDR3 protein: CSVTPTAGLGYEQYF; CDR3 DNA: TGCAGCGTCACCCCGACGGCGGGGTTGGGCTACGAGCAGTACTTC
D gene: TRBD1; clone size: .; J gene: TRBJ1-3; V gene: TRBV5-1; CDR3 protein: CASSLALRGGYSGNTIYF; CDR3 DNA: TGCGCCAGCAGCTTGGCCTTGCGAGGGGGCTACTCTGGAAACACCATATATTTT
D gene: .; clone size: .; J gene: TRBJ2-1; V gene: TRBV4-1; CDR3 protein: CASSQESRVVDEQFF; CDR3 DNA: TGCGCCAGCAGCCAAGAAAGTAGGGTTGTCGATGAGCAGTTCTTC
D gene: .; clone size: .; J gene: TRBJ2-6; V gene: TRBV7-9; CDR3 protein: CARPGDSGANVLTF; CDR3 DNA: TGTGCCAGACCTGGGGACTCTGGGGCCAACGTCCTGACTTTC
D gene: .; clone size: .; J gene: TRBJ2-1; V gene: TRBV5-6; CDR3 protein: CASSLDSYNEQFF; CDR3 DNA: TGTGCCAGCAGCCTGGACAGCTACAATGAGCAGTTCTTC
D gene: .; clone size: once; J gene: TRBJ2-3; V gene: TRBV27; CDR3 protein: CASSVASSTSTDTQYF; CDR3 DNA: TGTGCCAGCAGTGTAGCTAGTTCCACCAGCACAGATACGCAGTATTTT
D gene: .; clone size: few; J gene: TRBJ2-7; V gene: TRBV19; CDR3 protein: CASSITGGGYEQYF; CDR3 DNA: TGTGCCAGTAGTATAACAGGCGGTGGTTACGAGCAGTACTTC
D gene: TRBD2; clone size: .; J gene: TRBJ2-7; V gene: TRBV7-9; CDR3 protein: CASSLGISGRLSYEQYF; CDR3 DNA: TGTGCCAGCAGCTTAGGGATAAGCGGGAGGTTATCCTACGAGCAGTACTTC
D gene: .; clone size: .; J gene: TRBJ1-1; V gene: TRBV11-3; CDR3 protein: CASSPRTGGNTEAFF; CDR3 DNA: TGTGCCAGCAGCCCTCGGACCGGGGGAAACACTGAAGCTTTCTTT
D gene: TRBD2; clone size: medium-sized; J gene: TRBJ2-1; V gene: TRBV7-2; CDR3 protein: CASSFAGSGSDNEQFF; CDR3 DNA: TGTGCCAGCAGCTTCGCAGGTAGCGGGAGTGACAATGAGCAGTTCTTC
D gene: .; clone size: .; J gene: TRBJ1-5; V gene: TRBV9; CDR3 protein: CASSVDGSNQPQHF; CDR3 DNA: TGTGCCAGCAGCGTGGATGGTAGCAATCAGCCCCAGCATTTT
D gene: .; clone size: .; J gene: TRBJ2-3; V gene: TRBV2; CDR3 protein: CATTIMMDNTDTQYF; CDR3 DNA: TGTGCCACCACTATTATGATGGATAACACAGATACGCAGTATTTT
D gene: .; clone size: .; J gene: TRBJ2-7; V gene: TRBV27; CDR3 protein: CASSSPTASYEQYF; CDR3 DNA: TGTGCCAGCAGTTCCCCGACAGCCTCCTACGAGCAGTACTTC
D gene: TRBD1; clone size: .; J gene: TRBJ1-1; V gene: TRBV27; CDR3 protein: CASSQIYSGTANTEAFF; CDR3 DNA: TGTGCCAGCAGTCAAATTTACAGCGGGACAGCGAACACTGAAGCTTTCTTT
D gene: TRBD2; clone size: .; J gene: TRBJ2-1; V gene: TRBV11-3; CDR3 protein: CASSLSGRDEQFF; CDR3 DNA: TGTGCCAGCAGCCTCTCGGGGAGGGATGAGCAGTTCTTC
D gene: .; clone size: .; J gene: TRBJ2-2; V gene: TRBV5-1; CDR3 protein: CASSLVAGMNTGELFF; CDR3 DNA: TGCGCCAGCAGCTTGGTGGCAGGGATGAACACCGGGGAGCTGTTTTTT
D gene: .; clone size: .; J gene: TRBJ2-7; V gene: TRBV5-3; CDR3 protein: CARSLPSLSSYEQYF; CDR3 DNA: TGTGCCAGAAGCCTCCCGAGCCTTAGCTCCTACGAGCAGTACTTC
D gene: .; clone size: .; J gene: TRBJ2-1; V gene: TRBV7-2; CDR3 protein: CASSLAPFLGAGQFF; CDR3 DNA: TGTGCCAGCAGCTTAGCCCCGTTTTTGGGGGCGGGGCAGTTCTTC
D gene: TRBD1; clone size: .; J gene: TRBJ1-1; V gene: TRBV18; CDR3 protein: CASSPDRANTEAFF; CDR3 DNA: TGTGCCAGCTCCCCCGACAGGGCGAACACTGAAGCTTTCTTT
D gene: .; clone size: once; J gene: TRBJ2-2; V gene: TRBV30; CDR3 protein: CAWNRGSWNTGELFF; CDR3 DNA: TGTGCCTGGAATCGTGGGAGTTGGAACACCGGGGAGCTGTTTTTT
D gene: .; clone size: .; J gene: TRBJ2-1; V gene: TRBV6-1; CDR3 protein: CASSGTPGGRGPEQFF; CDR3 DNA: TGTGCCAGCAGTGGGACCCCGGGAGGCAGGGGGCCTGAGCAGTTCTTC
D gene: TRBD2; clone size: .; J gene: TRBJ2-4; V gene: TRBV27; CDR3 protein: CASSSGGPAGPKNIQYF; CDR3 DNA: TGTGCCAGCAGTTCAGGTGGGCCAGCGGGACCAAAAAACATTCAGTACTTC
D gene: TRBD2; clone size: .; J gene: TRBJ2-1; V gene: TRBV11-3; CDR3 protein: CASSSKRGKKGSYNEQFF; CDR3 DNA: TGTGCCAGCAGCTCTAAGCGGGGAAAGAAGGGCTCCTACAATGAGCAGTTCTTC
D gene: .; clone size: .; J gene: TRBJ2-7; V gene: TRBV7-3; CDR3 protein: CASSLGQSKLYEQYF; CDR3 DNA: TGTGCCAGCAGCTTAGGGCAGAGTAAACTCTACGAGCAGTACTTC
D gene: TRBD2; clone size: .; J gene: TRBJ2-3; V gene: TRBV30; CDR3 protein: CAWSAGGVDTQYF; CDR3 DNA: TGTGCCTGGAGTGCGGGAGGGGTAGATACGCAGTATTTT
D gene: .; clone size: once; J gene: TRBJ2-5; V gene: TRBV29-1; CDR3 protein: CSVSRASRQETQYF; CDR3 DNA: TGCAGCGTGAGCAGGGCCTCCCGGCAAGAGACCCAGTACTTC
D gene: .; clone size: .; J gene: TRBJ1-1; V gene: TRBV9; CDR3 protein: CASSVGGLAYTEAFF; CDR3 DNA: TGTGCCAGCAGCGTAGGGGGTCTTGCGTATACTGAAGCTTTCTTT
D gene: .; clone size: .; J gene: TRBJ1-5; V gene: TRBV28; CDR3 protein: CASTLGAGEQPQHF; CDR3 DNA: TGTGCCAGCACCTTGGGGGCAGGGGAACAGCCCCAGCATTTT
D gene: .; clone size: .; J gene: TRBJ1-4; V gene: TRBV5-1; CDR3 protein: CASSWNGVHGEKLFF; CDR3 DNA: TGCGCCAGCAGCTGGAACGGGGTCCATGGGGAAAAACTGTTTTTT
D gene: .; clone size: .; J gene: TRBJ2-3; V gene: TRBV5-8; CDR3 protein: CASSPASFKGSTDTQYF; CDR3 DNA: TGTGCCAGCAGCCCGGCGTCCTTTAAGGGTAGCACAGATACGCAGTATTTT
D gene: .; clone size: .; J gene: TRBJ2-7; V gene: TRBV10-3; CDR3 protein: CAISEPATTIAEGGQYF; CDR3 DNA: TGTGCCATCAGTGAGCCGGCAACCACGATCGCCGAAGGAGGGCAGTACTTC
D gene: .; clone size: .; J gene: TRBJ2-5; V gene: TRBV5-6; CDR3 protein: CASSVKETQYF; CDR3 DNA: TGTGCCAGCAGCGTAAAAGAGACCCAGTACTTC
D gene: .; clone size: .; J gene: TRBJ1-2; V gene: TRBV20-1; CDR3 protein: CSARDSGYTF; CDR3 DNA: TGCAGTGCTAGGGACAGCGGCTACACCTTC
D gene: TRBD1; clone size: .; J gene: TRBJ2-1; V gene: TRBV7-6; CDR3 protein: CASSLEQGAVEQFF; CDR3 DNA: TGTGCCAGCAGCTTAGAACAGGGGGCAGTTGAGCAGTTCTTC
D gene: .; clone size: few; J gene: TRBJ1-4; V gene: TRBV10-3; CDR3 protein: CAISEETGTYEKLFF; CDR3 DNA: TGTGCCATCAGTGAGGAGACAGGAACCTATGAAAAACTGTTTTTT
D gene: .; clone size: .; J gene: TRBJ1-2; V gene: TRBV28; CDR3 protein: CASSLERELNYGYTF; CDR3 DNA: TGTGCCAGCAGTTTAGAGAGGGAGCTTAACTATGGCTACACCTTC
D gene: TRBD1; clone size: .; J gene: TRBJ2-4; V gene: TRBV7-2; CDR3 protein: CASSLDSRTGNIQYF; CDR3 DNA: TGTGCCAGCAGCTTAGATTCTCGGACAGGAAACATTCAGTACTTC
D gene: TRBD1; clone size: .; J gene: TRBJ1-1; V gene: TRBV25-1; CDR3 protein: CASGAGGAQTEAFF; CDR3 DNA: TGTGCCAGCGGGGCAGGGGGCGCGCAAACTGAAGCTTTCTTT
D gene: .; clone size: .; J gene: TRBJ2-1; V gene: TRBV6-6; CDR3 protein: CASSYGINEQFF; CDR3 DNA: TGTGCCAGCAGTTACGGAATCAATGAGCAGTTCTTC
D gene: .; clone size: once; J gene: TRBJ2-1; V gene: TRBV5-5; CDR3 protein: CASSLRAPWDEQFF; CDR3 DNA: TGTGCCAGCAGCTTGCGAGCTCCCTGGGATGAGCAGTTCTTC
D gene: TRBD2; clone size: .; J gene: TRBJ2-5; V gene: TRBV6-7; CDR3 protein: CASSYTGTSGRKETQYF; CDR3 DNA: TGTGCCAGCAGTTACACCGGGACTAGCGGGAGAAAAGAGACCCAGTACTTC